This is a list of T cell receptor beta chains from one sample in a study of response to subunit inactivated influenza vaccine. TCRdb re-called the RT-PCR reads with MiXCR, one entry per CDR3 protein. Of a few hundred thousand distinct CDR3 sequences in the sample, 12% to 15% were seen once. This specimen was PBMCs from blood, taken approximately 13 days after vaccination. The source of these receptors is a man in his forties or fifties who received an inactivated influenza vaccine. The CDR3 runs from the conserved cysteine through the conserved F or W. A D gene is named only where the DNA matches it firmly. Not every row has a clone size; where given, it reads once, few, many or a size class.

>15|few|TRBV20-1|TRBJ2-1|TRBD2
CSARGGTSGFNEQFF
TGCAGTGCTAGGGGGGGGACTAGCGGGTTCAATGAGCAGTTCTTC
>12|-|TRBV6-5|TRBJ1-4|-
CASSGDNEKLFF
TGTGCCAGCAGCGGAGATAATGAAAAACTGTTTTTT
>12|-|TRBV2|TRBJ2-1|-
CASSLEVSTRGF
TGTGCCAGCAGTCTCGAAGTCAGCACAAGGGGGTTC
>15|few|TRBV25-1|TRBJ2-2|TRBD2
CASSWWTSGKGELFF
TGTGCCAGCAGCTGGTGGACTAGCGGGAAAGGGGAGCTGTTTTTT
>15|-|TRBV19|TRBJ1-5|-
CASSTTWRGNQPQHF
TGTGCCAGTAGTACCACCTGGCGAGGCAATCAGCCCCAGCATTTT
>13|few|TRBV12-3/TRBV12-4|TRBJ2-1|-
CASSYTESNEQFF
TGTGCCAGCAGTTATACCGAGTCCAATGAGCAGTTCTTC
>16|-|TRBV24-1|TRBJ2-2|TRBD1
CATSDPGQAFTGELFF
TGTGCCACCAGTGACCCAGGACAGGCCTTTACCGGGGAGCTGTTTTTT
>15|many|TRBV7-8|TRBJ2-2|-
CASSTRSGFTGELFF
TGTGCCAGCAGCACTAGAAGCGGTTTCACCGGGGAGCTGTTTTTT
>16|-|TRBV5-1|TRBJ2-3|-
CASSLARDFTDSTQYF
TGCGCCAGCAGCTTGGCCAGGGACTTCACAGATTCCACGCAGTATTTT
>15|many|TRBV7-9|TRBJ1-1|TRBD1
CASRGQGADNTEAFF
TGTGCCAGCAGAGGACAGGGGGCAGACAACACTGAAGCTTTCTTT
>12|few|TRBV7-9|TRBJ2-3|-
CASSFFLDTQYF
TGTGCCAGCAGCTTTTTCCTGGATACGCAGTATTTT
>16|few|TRBV11-2|TRBJ2-7|TRBD1
CASSLSGQSPFYEQYF
TGTGCCAGCAGCTTGTCGGGACAGTCGCCGTTTTACGAGCAGTACTTC
>14|-|TRBV4-3|TRBJ2-7|TRBD2
CASSHTSGGGEQYF
TGCGCCAGCAGCCATACTAGCGGGGGAGGCGAGCAGTACTTC
>14|-|TRBV12-3/TRBV12-4|TRBJ2-7|TRBD2
CASSLLSGRGEQYF
TGTGCCAGCAGTTTATTGAGCGGGAGAGGCGAGCAGTACTTC
>15|-|TRBV24-1|TRBJ2-1|-
CATSDLHSSLGEQFF
TGTGCCACCAGTGATTTGCACTCGTCTCTGGGTGAGCAGTTCTTC
>13|few|TRBV6-2/TRBV6-3|TRBJ2-7|-
CASSRPGHYEQYF
TGTGCCAGCAGCCGCCCCGGCCACTACGAGCAGTACTTC
>18|few|TRBV3-1|TRBJ2-5|TRBD2
CASSITSGGVWQKETQYF
TGTGCCAGCAGCATCACTAGCGGGGGGGTATGGCAGAAAGAGACCCAGTACTTC
>15|many|TRBV20-1|TRBJ2-1|TRBD2
CSAKRRSGGAGEQFF
TGCAGTGCTAAGCGTAGAAGCGGGGGGGCCGGTGAGCAGTTCTTC
>14|few|TRBV27|TRBJ2-2|-
CASNIRGNTGELFF
TGTGCCAGCAATATCAGAGGGAACACCGGGGAGCTGTTTTTT
>16|many|TRBV6-5|TRBJ2-1|TRBD2
CASSYSRTSGARGQFF
TGTGCCAGCAGTTACTCGAGGACTAGCGGGGCGCGTGGGCAGTTCTTC
>14|few|TRBV7-6|TRBJ1-1|TRBD1
CASSLNPDRTEAFF
TGTGCCAGCAGCTTAAACCCGGACAGGACTGAAGCTTTCTTT
>15|few|TRBV4-1|TRBJ1-5|TRBD1
CASSPRQGRNQPQHF
TGCGCCAGCAGCCCAAGACAGGGACGGAATCAGCCCCAGCATTTT
>14|-|TRBV4-3|TRBJ2-7|-
CASSQDQGKYEQYF
TGCGCCAGCAGCCAAGACCAGGGGAAGTACGAGCAGTACTTC
>13|few|TRBV6-6|TRBJ2-1|-
CASSFTENNEQFF
TGTGCCAGCAGTTTCACAGAAAACAATGAGCAGTTCTTC
>15|-|TRBV6-5|TRBJ2-2|-
CASSYDRVNTGELFF
TGTGCCAGCAGTTACGATCGAGTGAACACCGGGGAGCTGTTTTTT
>15|-|TRBV4-3|TRBJ1-3|-
CASSQVPGLGHTIYF
TGCGCCAGCAGCCAAGTCCCAGGGCTCGGACACACCATATATTTT
>15|-|TRBV12-3/TRBV12-4|TRBJ1-5|-
CASSSLTESNQPQHF
TGTGCCAGCAGTTCTCTGACAGAGTCTAATCAGCCCCAGCATTTT
>16|few|TRBV20-1|TRBJ2-2|-
CSARQPGLQGTGELFF
TGCAGTGCTAGGCAACCGGGACTGCAAGGCACCGGGGAGCTGTTTTTT
>15|few|TRBV7-9|TRBJ2-7|TRBD1
CASSLARDRTNEQYF
TGTGCCAGCAGCTTAGCACGGGACAGAACTAATGAGCAGTACTTC
>14|few|TRBV5-1|TRBJ2-2|-
CASRDQGYTGELFF
TGCGCCAGCAGAGATCAGGGATACACCGGGGAGCTGTTTTTT
>15|-|TRBV6-1|TRBJ2-5|-
CASTATGANQETQYF
TGTGCCAGCACCGCCACCGGGGCTAACCAAGAGACCCAGTACTTC
>14|few|TRBV29-1|TRBJ2-1|TRBD2
CSTLSGSSYNEQFF
TGCAGCACTCTTAGCGGGAGCTCCTACAATGAGCAGTTCTTC
>16|few|TRBV7-9|TRBJ2-5|TRBD2
CASSLEGLAGAETQYF
TGTGCCAGCAGCTTAGAGGGTCTAGCGGGGGCAGAGACCCAGTACTTC
>13|-|TRBV13|TRBJ2-5|-
CASSVGTYETQYF
TGTGCCAGCAGCGTCGGGACTTATGAGACCCAGTACTTC
>12|many|TRBV6-2/TRBV6-3|TRBJ1-6|-
CASSWDNSPLHF
TGTGCCAGCAGTTGGGACAATTCACCCCTCCACTTT
>14|-|TRBV9|TRBJ1-1|-
CASSADNGGTEAFF
TGTGCCAGCAGCGCAGACAACGGGGGTACTGAAGCTTTCTTT
>16|few|TRBV5-1|TRBJ1-5|-
CASSLGGSHSNQPQHF
TGCGCCAGCAGCTTGGGGGGCAGCCATAGCAATCAGCCCCAGCATTTT
>11|many|TRBV29-1|TRBJ1-1|-
CSVSSGGEAFF
TGCAGCGTTAGTAGCGGGGGTGAAGCTTTCTTT
>14|-|TRBV20-1|TRBJ2-5|TRBD2
CSASVTSGAGTQYF
TGCAGTGCTAGTGTGACTAGCGGGGCGGGGACCCAGTACTTC
>14|few|TRBV20-1|TRBJ2-7|TRBD2
CSATSPGLANEQYF
TGCAGTGCAACTTCGCCGGGACTAGCAAACGAGCAGTACTTC
>15|-|TRBV12-3/TRBV12-4|TRBJ2-1|TRBD2
CASTPPGGFYNEQFF
TGTGCCAGCACTCCCCCGGGAGGGTTCTACAATGAGCAGTTCTTC
>14|-|TRBV24-1|TRBJ2-3|TRBD1
CATSDIRGTDTQYF
TGTGCCACCAGTGATATCAGGGGGACAGATACGCAGTATTTT
>15|many|TRBV12-3/TRBV12-4|TRBJ1-2|TRBD1
CASSQTGAANYGYTF
TGTGCCAGCAGTCAAACAGGGGCCGCCAACTATGGCTACACCTTC
>11|-|TRBV25-1|TRBJ2-1|TRBD1
CASDRGGEQFF
TGTGCCAGTGACAGGGGCGGGGAGCAGTTCTTC
>15|few|TRBV5-1|TRBJ2-1|-
CASSQNTGSYNEQFF
TGCGCCAGCAGCCAAAACACGGGCTCCTACAATGAGCAGTTCTTC
>15|-|TRBV20-1|TRBJ2-1|-
CSARDGRSSYNEQFF
TGCAGTGCTAGAGATGGGCGGAGCTCCTACAATGAGCAGTTCTTC